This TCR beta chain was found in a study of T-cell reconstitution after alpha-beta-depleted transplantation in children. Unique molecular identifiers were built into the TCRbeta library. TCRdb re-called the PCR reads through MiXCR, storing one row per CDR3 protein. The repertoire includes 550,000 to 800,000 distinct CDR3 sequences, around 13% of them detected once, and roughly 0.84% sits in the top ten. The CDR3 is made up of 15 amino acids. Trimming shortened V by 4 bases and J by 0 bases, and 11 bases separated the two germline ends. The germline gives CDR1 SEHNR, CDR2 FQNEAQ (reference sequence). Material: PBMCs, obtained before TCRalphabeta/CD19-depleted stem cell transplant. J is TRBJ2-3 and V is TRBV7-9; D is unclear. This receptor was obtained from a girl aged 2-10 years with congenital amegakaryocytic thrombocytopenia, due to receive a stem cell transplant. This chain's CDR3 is CASSSPSRSTDTQYF. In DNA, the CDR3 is TGTGCCAGCAGCTCACCTTCACGGAGCACAGATACGCAGTATTTT.